This is a list of T cell receptor beta chains from one sample in a study of human T cells and chemical hapten exposure. TCRdb re-derived calls from the RACE reads in MiXCR, one entry per CDR3 protein. The data show tens of thousands of distinct CDR3 sequences, with under 13% seen just once and around a quarter held by the top ten. The specimen was whole blood, collected in connection with sensitization to the hapten diphenylcyclopropenone (DPC). The receptors stem from a man aged 45-60 years with alopecia areata. Some clones in this sample may be carry-over from other donors' samples. The CDR3 runs from the conserved cysteine through the conserved F or W. Each record gives: V gene, J gene, CDR3 protein.

TRBV6-5,TRBJ2-7,CASSYSGGGGSEQYF
TRBV3-1,TRBJ2-1,CASSQEIEGEQFF
TRBV7-2,TRBJ2-2,CASSLFGTGNTGELFF
TRBV10-2,TRBJ2-3,CASGTDTQYF
TRBV29-1,TRBJ2-7,CSVEVPAGGGHEQYF
TRBV14,TRBJ2-3,CASSHRQDGLSTDTQYF
TRBV4-1,TRBJ1-2,CASSQESSSNYGYTF
TRBV20-1,TRBJ2-1,CSARVWTSGRTRYNEQFF
TRBV29-1,TRBJ2-5,CSGDRGQETQYF
TRBV30,TRBJ2-6,CAWSVQRRNRQWGSSGANVLTF
TRBV20-1,TRBJ2-2,CSAMGLAGLNTGELFF
TRBV20-1,TRBJ2-7,CSASARGLTSYEQYF
TRBV10-2,TRBJ1-5,CASSEDQGANSPQHF
TRBV10-1,TRBJ2-1,CASSGRVDEQFF
TRBV7-2,TRBJ2-3,CASSSLAGGTDTQYF
TRBV6-2/TRBV6-3,TRBJ1-1,CASSYGLINTEAFF
TRBV6-6,TRBJ1-5,CASRGGAGQPQHF
TRBV4-2,TRBJ2-2,CASSPGTSGSSGELFF
TRBV29-1,TRBJ2-5,CSVDPGLKTQYF
TRBV20-1,TRBJ1-2,CSARDPTNYGYTF
TRBV10-1,TRBJ1-5,CASSEADSNQPQHF
TRBV5-1,TRBJ1-2,CASSPGGGIANYGYTF
TRBV5-8,TRBJ2-7,CASSLERGTDYEQYF
TRBV9,TRBJ2-7,CASSGDRGKQYF
TRBV6-2/TRBV6-3,TRBJ2-1,CASSYSGASGAGEQFF
TRBV28,TRBJ2-1,CASRSTRIHEQFF
TRBV9,TRBJ1-1,CASSPHQTGNTEAFF
TRBV19,TRBJ1-5,CASARNSGQPQHF
TRBV28,TRBJ2-1,CASSRTSGRVIEQFF
TRBV28,TRBJ1-3,CASSLLGAKLGNTIYF
TRBV25-1,TRBJ2-6,CASSATTGFGANVLTF
TRBV7-9,TRBJ2-3,CASSSTRRGTDTQYF
TRBV27,TRBJ2-7,CASSLLAGGPDHHEQYF
TRBV12-3/TRBV12-4,TRBJ2-1,CASSFFWGVGLASGSYNEQFF
TRBV28,TRBJ1-1,CASSLPGAYTEAFF
TRBV5-5,TRBJ2-2,CASSPNSGFGELFF
TRBV20-1,TRBJ2-5,CSALPGGETQYF
TRBV20-1,TRBJ1-3,CSARDGNRVSSGNTIYF
TRBV29-1,TRBJ1-5,CSTQGAPLEPQHF
TRBV12-3/TRBV12-4,TRBJ1-5,CASSLGGRRYSNQPQHF
TRBV29-1,TRBJ2-3,CSGSRGRQSTDTQYF
TRBV3-1,TRBJ2-1,CASSQEGSGRWNEQFF
TRBV6-6,TRBJ1-3,CASSTLIGQGAFGNTIYF
TRBV29-1,TRBJ1-3,CSVRQGSVGGNTIYF
TRBV28,TRBJ2-7,CASHRQGELYEQYF
TRBV29-1,TRBJ2-7,CSVEDSGYEQYF
TRBV9,TRBJ2-7,CASSLKQGPSYEQYF
TRBV28,TRBJ1-4,CASQKVLNEKLFF
TRBV28,TRBJ2-3,CASSTVATDTQYF
TRBV5-8,TRBJ1-1,CASSVSYTEAFF
TRBV5-1,TRBJ2-2,CASSLELAGATGELFF
TRBV27,TRBJ1-6,CASSLDSNSPLHF
TRBV29-1,TRBJ2-5,CSVQGQTQYF
TRBV29-1,TRBJ2-1,CSVGEGNNEQFF
TRBV2,TRBJ2-2,CASSLPSGTPNTGELFF
TRBV29-1,TRBJ2-1,CSEGDSSYNEQFF